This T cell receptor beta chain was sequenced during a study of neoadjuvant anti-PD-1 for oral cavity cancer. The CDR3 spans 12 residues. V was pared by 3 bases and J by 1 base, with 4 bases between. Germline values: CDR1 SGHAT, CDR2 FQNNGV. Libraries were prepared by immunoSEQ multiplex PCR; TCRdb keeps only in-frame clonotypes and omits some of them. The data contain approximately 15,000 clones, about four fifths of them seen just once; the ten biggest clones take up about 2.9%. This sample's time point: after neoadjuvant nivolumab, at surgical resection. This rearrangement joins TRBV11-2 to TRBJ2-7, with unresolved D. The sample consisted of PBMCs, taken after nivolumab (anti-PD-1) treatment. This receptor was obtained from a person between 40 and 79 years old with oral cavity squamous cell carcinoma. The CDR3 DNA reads TGTGCCAGCAGCTTGGGGTCCTACGAGCAGTACTTC. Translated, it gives CASSLGSYEQYF.